These 7 T cell receptor beta chains came from one sample sequenced in a study of CD8 T cells in Susac syndrome. The authors reverse transcribed roughly 0.5 to 1 ug RNA with random hexamers. Via MiXCR, TCRdb re-called the immunoSEQ multiplex PCR reads, giving one row per CDR3 protein. Among some 70,000 distinct CDR3 sequences listed, 85% to 95% were seen once. Sequencing was carried out using CD8+ T cells from PBMCs. The receptors derive from a human donor with multiple sclerosis.

This clonotype was counted only a few times. CDR3 amino acids: CASSFPSGHSKGFTDTQYF. In DNA form, the CDR3 reads TGTGCCAGCAGCTTCCCTAGCGGACACTCCAAGGGGTTCACAGATACGCAGTATTTT. This chain uses TRBV11-2 with TRBJ2-3, with 7 nucleotides matching TRBD2. Germline V CDR1 and CDR2: SGHAT, FQNNGV. The CDR3 covers 19 residues. V was pared by 3 bases and J by 2 bases, with 17 bases of the junction left unmatched.

V usage is TRBV27 and J usage is TRBJ2-2; D remains ambiguous. The CDR3 loop spans 17 amino acids. V gave up 2 bases and J gave up 1 base, with 14 bases separating them. Germline values: CDR1 MNHEY, CDR2 SMNVEV (reference sequence). CDR3 protein: CASSLSFGDGNTGELFF. Here the CDR3 DNA reads TGTGCCAGCAGTTTAAGTTTCGGCGACGGGAACACCGGGGAGCTGTTTTTT.

This rearrangement joins TRBV27 to TRBJ2-1; 11 nucleotides match TRBD2. The germline V gene has CDR1 MNHEY and CDR2 SMNVEV (reference sequence). The CDR3 contains 16 residues. V shed 2 bases and J 10 bases; nucleotides not matched to a gene: 10. CDR3 residues: CASSLSGSGGDYEQFF. In nucleotides, the CDR3 is TGTGCCAGCAGTTTAAGTGGTAGCGGGGGGGACTACGAGCAGTTCTTC.

The rearrangement links TRBV29-1 to TRBJ2-7; D possibly corresponds to TRBD1 (8 bases). Trimming removed 6 bases from V and 0 bases from J, with 21 bases in between. Germline V CDR1 and CDR2: SQVTM, ANQGSEA. CDR3 size: 16 residues. The CDR3 region is CSVDSTGEGPSYEQYF. The CDR3 DNA sequence: TGCAGCGTGGACTCGACAGGGGAGGGCCCCTCCTACGAGCAGTACTTC.

V and J are TRBV5-1 and TRBJ2-7; D is unclear. The germline V gene has CDR1 SGHRS and CDR2 YFSETQ. This CDR3 spans 13 amino acids. Between the trimmed V and J ends, which lost 4 bases and 4 bases, there was a span of 12 bases. CDR3 region: CASSPVEAYEQYF. As DNA, the CDR3 is TGCGCCAGCAGCCCCGTTGAGGCGTACGAGCAGTACTTC.

This clonotype was seen a few times. The chain combines TRBV12-3 or TRBV12-4 with TRBJ1-5, with D perhaps TRBD1 (5 bases). The CDR3 length is 15 residues. The V end lost 5 bases, the J end lost 0 bases, and 11 bases lay between the germline ends. The DNA of the CDR3 is TGTGCCAGCAGTCCGCCGACAGATAGCAATCAGCCCCAGCATTTT. It codes for CASSPPTDSNQPQHF.

V usage is TRBV20-1 and J usage is TRBJ2-7; D uncertain. CDR1 is DFQATT, CDR2 SNEGSKA, per germline (reference sequence). The CDR3 is made up of 12 amino acids. V lost 3 bases and J 1 base, leaving 7 bases between the germline ends. The CDR3 is CSARALSYEQYF. CDR3 bases: TGCAGTGCTAGGGCCCTTTCCTACGAGCAGTACTTC.